The next 20 T cell receptor beta chains were all read from a single sample in a study of T-cell reconstitution after alpha-beta-depleted transplantation in children. Unique molecular identifiers were incorporated into the prepared TCRbeta library. TCRdb recomputed calls from the PCR reads with MiXCR, one row per CDR3 protein. The sample has fewer than 550,000 distinct CDR3 sequences, 11% seen once. Sequences were derived from PBMCs, mostly from graft donor cells, sampled 180 days after TCRalphabeta/CD19-depleted stem cell transplant. The source of these receptors is a female patient between 2 and 10 years old who had a stem cell transplant for aplastic anemia, so the T cells may come from the graft donor.

This clonotype was counted a few times. The chain employs TRBV29-1 and TRBJ1-1; tentatively, D is TRBD1 (5 bases). Trimming shortened V by 6 bases and J by 3 bases, and 17 bases separated the two germline ends. CDR3 length equals 14 residues. Germline V gene lookup returns CDR1 SQVTM and CDR2 ANQGSEA. The CDR3 reads CSVPKRAGDTEAFF. The DNA of the CDR3 is TGCAGCGTCCCGAAGAGGGCGGGGGACACTGAAGCTTTCTTT.

The chain uses TRBV7-2 and TRBJ2-7; D possibly corresponds to TRBD1 (5 bases). The germline CDR1 and CDR2 sequences are SGHTA and FQGNSA. The CDR3 is made up of 15 amino acids. The V gene lost 2 bases and the J gene lost 0 bases, with 11 bases spanning the gap. Here the CDR3 DNA reads TGTGCCAGCAGCTTATACCCAGACAGCTCCTACGAGCAGTACGTC. It yields the protein CASSLYPDSSYEQYV.

This clonotype has a handful of counts. The chain joins TRBV6-2 or TRBV6-3 to TRBJ2-3, with 10 bases fitting TRBD2. Per germline, CDR1 MNHEY and CDR2 SVGEGT. The CDR3 runs 17 residues. V lost 4 bases and J lost 4; bases outside the gene matches: 11. The CDR3 sequence: CASSSPSLAGVADTQYF. CDR3 nucleotides: TGTGCCAGCAGTTCCCCCTCGCTAGCGGGAGTTGCAGATACGCAGTATTTT.

This clonotype was seen more than once but under ten times. V usage is TRBV12-3 or TRBV12-4 and J usage is TRBJ2-2, with D unclear. The CDR3 is 10 residues long. The germline V and J ends were trimmed by 8 bases and 9 bases, with 7 bases remaining between them. CDR3 sequence reads: CASASWELFF. The CDR3 DNA reads as TGTGCCAGCGCTTCCTGGGAGCTGTTTTTT.

This clonotype was counted between two and nine times. This chain connects TRBV18 to TRBJ2-3; 12 positions match TRBD2. This CDR3 comprises 21 residues. Germline CDR1 KGHSH, CDR2 LQKENI. Losses at the gene ends were 3 bases for V and 1 base for J; bases not matched to a gene: 17. Here the CDR3 DNA reads TGTGCCAGCTCACCGCGAAGGACTAGCGGGGCAAACCCGATACGCACAGATACGCAGTATTTT. Translated: CASSPRRTSGANPIRTDTQYF.

This clonotype was detected a few times. This chain connects TRBV28 to TRBJ2-2; 10 bases are a match to TRBD2. The CDR3 runs to 17 residues. Germline assignment: CDR1 MDHEN and CDR2 SYDVKM. Trimming removed 8 bases from V and 1 base from J; junction bases left unmatched: 10. The CDR3 bases are TGTGCCAGCGTGAGACTAGCGGGCGCTTTGAACACCGGGGAGCTGTTTTTT. Protein: CASVRLAGALNTGELFF. The whole variable domain, filled in from reference TRBV28 and TRBJ2-2, reads DVKVTQSSRYLVKRTGEKVFLECVQDMDHENMFWYRQDPGLGLRLIYFSYDVKMKEKGDIPEGYSVSREKKERFSLILESASTNQTSMYLCASVRLAGALNTGELFFGEGSRLTVL.

The CDR3 spells CSESLGGRRNEQFF. The CDR3 coding sequence is TGCAGCGAGTCCCTAGGCGGGAGAAGAAATGAGCAGTTCTTC. The chain is built from TRBV29-1 and TRBJ2-1; 7 bases align to TRBD2. Germline assignment: CDR1 SQVTM and CDR2 ANQGSEA. This CDR3 region has 14 residues. V gave up 7 bases and J gave up 7 bases; unmatched junction bases: 13.

Comment on this clonotype: Since the CDR3 does not end with the conserved phenylalanine or tryptophan, this likely comes from a read error. This chain uses TRBV5-1 with TRBJ2-5, with D possibly TRBD1 on 5 matching bases. The CDR3 has 12 residues. Germline CDR1 is SGHRS and CDR2 is YFSETQ. Trimming shortened V by 0 bases and J by 5 bases, and 5 bases separated the two germline ends. CDR3 sequence (DNA): TGCGCCAGCAGCTTGGAGGGGGAGACCCAGTACTAC. This gives the protein CASSLEGETQYY.

There are many counts of this clonotype. The CDR3 coding sequence is TGCGCCAGCAGCCTCTCATCGTCCGGGGAGGGTGGCTACACCTTC. Translated: CASSLSSSGEGGYTF. The chain employs TRBV4-1 and TRBJ1-2; D call uncertain. V lost 4 bases, J lost 7 bases, and 19 bases lay in between. Germline assignment: CDR1 MGHRA and CDR2 YSYEKL. The CDR3 contains 15 residues.

This clonotype was counted at least ten times. The chain couples TRBV21-1 to TRBJ1-2; TRBD1, the table's D call, lacks a check against the DNA. TRBV21-1 is given as a pseudogene. CDR3 length: 13 residues. In nucleotides, the CDR3 is TGTGCCACCCTAGACAGGGGCGAGTATGGCTACACCTTC. This sequence encodes CATLDRGEYGYTF.

This clonotype was counted at least ten times. The V gene is TRBV7-2, the J gene TRBJ2-2; a possible D gene is TRBD1 (6 bases). CDR1 and CDR2 (germline): SGHTA, FQGNSA. The CDR3 sequence is 15 residues long. V was trimmed by 5 bases and J by 1 base, leaving 11 bases between them. The CDR3 spells CASSQPGQNTGELFF. CDR3 bases: TGTGCCAGCAGCCAACCGGGACAGAACACCGGGGAGCTGTTTTTT.

On this clonotype: Sequence at one end of the junction differs from germline and may be a read error. The chain employs TRBV20-1 and TRBJ1-5; D not resolved. The CDR3 is made up of 14 amino acids. The V gene's germline CDR1 is DFQATT and CDR2 SNEGSKA (reference sequence). In DNA, the CDR3 is TGCAGTGCGAGAGGAATATTTAGCAATCAGCCCCAGCATTTT. Its translation is CSARGIFSNQPQHF.

This clonotype was detected only a few times. The chain is built from TRBV11-2 and TRBJ2-5; 13 bases are shared with TRBD2. The V gene's germline CDR1 is SGHAT and CDR2 FQNNGV. The CDR3 sequence is 15 residues long. V shed 5 bases, J shed 5 bases, and the junction held 5 bases outside the gene matches. CDR3 coding DNA: TGTGCCAGCAGCACACGGACTAGCGGGAGTGAGACCCAGTACTTC. It encodes CASSTRTSGSETQYF.

The rearrangement joins TRBV4-1 to TRBJ2-7; D gene ambiguous. Trimming stripped 1 base from V and 7 bases from J, with 14 bases between. Germline lookup yields CDR1 MGHRA and CDR2 YSYEKL. The CDR3 loop spans 14 amino acids. This CDR3 is CASSQGVAPSEQYF. CDR3 in DNA: TGCGCCAGCAGCCAAGGGGTGGCGCCCTCGGAGCAGTACTTC.

This clonotype came up a few times. V usage is TRBV28 and J usage is TRBJ1-2; weak D call: TRBD1 (6 bases). The germline V gene encodes CDR1 MDHEN and CDR2 SYDVKM. The germline V and J ends were trimmed by 2 bases and 4 bases, with 8 bases remaining between them. CDR3 length: 13 amino acids. CDR3 region: CASSLGTPYGYTF. CDR3 sequence (DNA): TGTGCCAGCAGTTTAGGGACACCCTATGGCTACACCTTC.

The chain employs TRBV4-3 and TRBJ2-3; the match to TRBD2 covers 12 bases. The CDR3 is 16 amino acids. V trimming: 4 bases; J trimming: 8 bases; junction bases outside the gene matches: 10. Germline V gene data show CDR1 as LGHNA and CDR2 as YSLEER. Here the CDR3 reads CASSRGLAGREVTQYF. As DNA, the CDR3 is TGCGCCAGCAGCCGAGGACTAGCGGGACGCGAGGTTACGCAGTATTTT.

This clonotype has more than one count but fewer than ten. V gene TRBV7-2 combines with J gene TRBJ2-1; 15 positions match TRBD2. This CDR3 contains 15 residues. The junction had 3 bases not matched to a gene; V was cut back by 2 bases and J by 10 bases. Per the germline V gene, CDR1 is SGHTA and CDR2 is FQGNSA. The CDR3 spells CASSLRTSGRAEQFF. Here the CDR3 DNA reads TGTGCCAGCAGCTTAAGGACTAGCGGGAGGGCCGAGCAGTTCTTC.

This clonotype has more than one count but fewer than ten. The chain carries TRBV18 and TRBJ2-3; 10 bases line up with TRBD2. Germline V gene data show CDR1 as KGHSH and CDR2 as LQKENI. V shed 3 bases, J shed 0 bases, and the junction held 6 bases outside the gene matches. The CDR3 length is 17 residues. This CDR3 is CASSPLGTSASTDTQYF. CDR3 nucleotides: TGTGCCAGCTCACCGCTAGGGACTAGCGCGAGCACAGATACGCAGTATTTT.

The chain combines TRBV20-1 with TRBJ1-5; D uncertain. Trimming took 0 bases from V and 1 from J, leaving 10 bases between them. Germline loops: CDR1 DFQATT, CDR2 SNEGSKA (reference sequence). The CDR3 has 15 amino acids. This CDR3 is CSARDRGGSNQPQHF. CDR3 nucleotide sequence: TGCAGTGCTAGAGACCGGGGTGGGAGCAATCAGCCCCAGCATTTT.

This rearrangement joins TRBV2 to TRBJ1-2; no clear D. Germline loops: CDR1 SNHLY, CDR2 FYNNEI. V was cut by 7 bases and J by 8 bases, with 8 bases left in between. This CDR3 region has 10 residues. In DNA, the CDR3 is TGTGCCAGCAATGCCCGCGGCTACACCTTC. Encoded protein: CASNARGYTF.